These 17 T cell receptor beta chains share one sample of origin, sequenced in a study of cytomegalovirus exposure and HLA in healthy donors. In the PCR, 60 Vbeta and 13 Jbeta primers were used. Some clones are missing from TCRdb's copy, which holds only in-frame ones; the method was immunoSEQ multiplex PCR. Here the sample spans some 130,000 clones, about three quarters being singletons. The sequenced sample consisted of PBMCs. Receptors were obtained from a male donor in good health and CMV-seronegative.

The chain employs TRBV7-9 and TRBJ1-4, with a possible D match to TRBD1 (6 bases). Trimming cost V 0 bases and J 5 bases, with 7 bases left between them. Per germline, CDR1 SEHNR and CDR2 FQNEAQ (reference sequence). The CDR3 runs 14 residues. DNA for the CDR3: TGTGCCAGCAGCTTAGCTGGGACAAATGAAAAACTGTTTTTT. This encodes CASSLAGTNEKLFF. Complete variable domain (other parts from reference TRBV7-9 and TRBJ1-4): DTGVSQNPRHKITKRGQNVTFRCDPISEHNRLYWYRQTLGQGPEFLTYFQNEAQLEKSRLLSDRFSAERPKGSFSTLEIQRTEQGDSAMYLCASSLAGTNEKLFFGSGTQLSVL.

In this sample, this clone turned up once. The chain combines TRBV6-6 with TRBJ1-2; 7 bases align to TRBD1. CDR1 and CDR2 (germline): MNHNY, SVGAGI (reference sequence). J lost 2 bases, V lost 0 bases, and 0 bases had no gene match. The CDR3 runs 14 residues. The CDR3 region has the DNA TGTGCCAGCAGTTACTCAGGGGGCAACTATGGCTACACCTTC. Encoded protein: CASSYSGGNYGYTF.

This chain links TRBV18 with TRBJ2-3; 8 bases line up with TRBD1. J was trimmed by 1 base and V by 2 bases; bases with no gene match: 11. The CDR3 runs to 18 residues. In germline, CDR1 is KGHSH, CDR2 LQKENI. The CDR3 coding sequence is TGTGCCAGCTCACCAGGGTCCGACAGGGGTCGTCGCACAGATACGCAGTATTTT. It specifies CASSPGSDRGRRTDTQYF.

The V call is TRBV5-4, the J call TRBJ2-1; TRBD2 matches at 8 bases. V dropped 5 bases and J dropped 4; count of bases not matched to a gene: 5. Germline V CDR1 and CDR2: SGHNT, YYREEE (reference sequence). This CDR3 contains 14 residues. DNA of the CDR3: TGTGCCAGCAGTCCTAGCGGGCATTACAATGAGCAGTTCTTC. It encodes CASSPSGHYNEQFF.

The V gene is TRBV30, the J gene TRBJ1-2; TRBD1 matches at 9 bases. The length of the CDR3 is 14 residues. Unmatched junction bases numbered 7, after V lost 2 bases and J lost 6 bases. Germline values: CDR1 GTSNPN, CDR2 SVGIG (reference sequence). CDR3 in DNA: TGTGCCTGGAGTCCTCATCGGACAGGGGATGGCTACACCTTC. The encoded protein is CAWSPHRTGDGYTF.

CDR3 protein: CASRGLAESDTQYF. Written as DNA, the CDR3 is TGTGCCAGCAGGGGGCTAGCGGAGTCAGATACGCAGTATTTT. The chain is built from TRBV6-1 and TRBJ2-3; 7 bases fit TRBD2. The germline V gene encodes CDR1 MNHNS and CDR2 SASEGT. The CDR3 has 14 amino acids. Trimming took 6 bases from V and 4 from J; bases not matched to a gene: 7.

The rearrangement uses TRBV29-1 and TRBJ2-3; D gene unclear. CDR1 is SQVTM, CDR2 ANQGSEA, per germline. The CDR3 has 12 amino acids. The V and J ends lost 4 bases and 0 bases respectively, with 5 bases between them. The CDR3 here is CSVGTSTDTQYF. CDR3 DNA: TGCAGCGTTGGAACTAGCACAGATACGCAGTATTTT.

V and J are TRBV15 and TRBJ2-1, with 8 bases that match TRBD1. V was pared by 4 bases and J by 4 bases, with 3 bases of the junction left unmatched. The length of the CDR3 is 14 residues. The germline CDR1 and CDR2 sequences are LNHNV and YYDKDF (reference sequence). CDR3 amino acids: CATSIRQGYNEQFF. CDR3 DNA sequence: TGTGCCACCAGCATAAGACAGGGGTACAATGAGCAGTTCTTC.

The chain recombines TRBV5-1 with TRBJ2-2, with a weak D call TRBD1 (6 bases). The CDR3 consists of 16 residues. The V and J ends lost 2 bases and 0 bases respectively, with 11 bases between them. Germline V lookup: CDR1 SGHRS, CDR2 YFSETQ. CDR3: CASSLQGFPNTGELFF. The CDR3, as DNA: TGCGCCAGCAGCTTACAGGGTTTCCCGAACACCGGGGAGCTGTTTTTT.

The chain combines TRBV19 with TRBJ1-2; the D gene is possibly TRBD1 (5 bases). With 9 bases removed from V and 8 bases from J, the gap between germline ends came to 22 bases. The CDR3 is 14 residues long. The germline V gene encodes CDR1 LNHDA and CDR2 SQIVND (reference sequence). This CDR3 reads CASRGDADTMGYTF. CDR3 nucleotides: TGTGCCAGCCGGGGGGATGCCGACACTATGGGCTACACCTTC.

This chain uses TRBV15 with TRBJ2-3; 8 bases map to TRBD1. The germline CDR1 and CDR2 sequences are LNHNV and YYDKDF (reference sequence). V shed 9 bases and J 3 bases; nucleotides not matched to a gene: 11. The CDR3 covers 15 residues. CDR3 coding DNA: TGTGCCACAAGTCAGGGGGCAAGGGAAACAGATACGCAGTATTTT. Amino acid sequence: CATSQGARETDTQYF. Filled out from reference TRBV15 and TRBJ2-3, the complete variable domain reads DAMVIQNPRYQVTQFGKPVTLSCSQTLNHNVMYWYQQKSSQAPKLLFHYYDKDFNNEADTPDNFQSRRPNTSFCFLDIRSPGLGDTAMYLCATSQGARETDTQYFGPGTRLTVL.

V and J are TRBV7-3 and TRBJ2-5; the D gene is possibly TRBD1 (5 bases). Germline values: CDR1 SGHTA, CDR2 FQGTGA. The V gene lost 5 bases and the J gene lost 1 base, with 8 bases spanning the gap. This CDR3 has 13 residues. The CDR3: CASSPGAQETQYF. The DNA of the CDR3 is TGTGCCAGCAGCCCTGGGGCCCAAGAGACCCAGTACTTC.

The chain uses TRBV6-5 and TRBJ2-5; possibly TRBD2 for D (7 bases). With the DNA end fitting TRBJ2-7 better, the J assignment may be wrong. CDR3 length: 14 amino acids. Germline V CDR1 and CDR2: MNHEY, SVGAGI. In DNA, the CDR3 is TGTGCCAGCTCCCATTGGGACGGGGGGCTCGAGCAGTACTTC. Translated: CASSHWDGGLEQYF.

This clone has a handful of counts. The CDR3 bases are TGTGCCAGCTCACCAGGATTGTCGGGGAACACTGAAGCTTTCTTT. Residues: CASSPGLSGNTEAFF. The gene calls are TRBV18 and TRBJ1-1; D not certain. The CDR3 is 15 amino acids. V was trimmed by 2 bases and J by 1 base, leaving 11 bases between them. Germline V lookup: CDR1 KGHSH, CDR2 LQKENI.

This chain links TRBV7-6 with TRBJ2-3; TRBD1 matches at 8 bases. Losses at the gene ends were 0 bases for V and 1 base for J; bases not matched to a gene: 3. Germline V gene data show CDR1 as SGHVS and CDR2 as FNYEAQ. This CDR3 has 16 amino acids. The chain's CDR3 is CASSLASGQGTDTQYF. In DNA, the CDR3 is TGTGCCAGCAGCTTAGCGTCGGGACAGGGCACAGATACGCAGTATTTT. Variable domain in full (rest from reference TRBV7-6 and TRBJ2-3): GAGVSQSPRYKVTKRGQDVALRCDPISGHVSLYWYRQALGQGPEFLTYFNYEAQQDKSGLPNDRFSAERPEGSISTLTIQRTEQRDSAMYRCASSLASGQGTDTQYFGPGTRLTVL.

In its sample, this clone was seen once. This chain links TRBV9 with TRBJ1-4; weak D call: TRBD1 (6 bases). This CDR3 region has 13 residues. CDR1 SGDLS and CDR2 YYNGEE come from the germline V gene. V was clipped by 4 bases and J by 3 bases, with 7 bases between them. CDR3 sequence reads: CASSRQANEKLFF. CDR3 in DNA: TGTGCCAGCAGCAGACAGGCTAATGAAAAACTGTTTTTT.

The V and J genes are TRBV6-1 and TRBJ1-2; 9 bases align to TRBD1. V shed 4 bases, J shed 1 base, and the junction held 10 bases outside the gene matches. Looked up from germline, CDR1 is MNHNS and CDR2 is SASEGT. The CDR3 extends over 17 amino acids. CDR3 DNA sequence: TGTGCCAGCAGTGGGGGGACAGGGAGATATCTTAACTATGGCTACACCTTC. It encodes CASSGGTGRYLNYGYTF.